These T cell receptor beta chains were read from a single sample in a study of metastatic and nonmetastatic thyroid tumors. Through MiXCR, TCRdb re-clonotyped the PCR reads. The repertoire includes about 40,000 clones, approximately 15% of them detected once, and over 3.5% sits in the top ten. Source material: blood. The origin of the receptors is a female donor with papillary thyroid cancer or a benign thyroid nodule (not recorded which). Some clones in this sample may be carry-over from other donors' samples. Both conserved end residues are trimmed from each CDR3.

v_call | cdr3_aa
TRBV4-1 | ASSQPLTRQGRGPSLH
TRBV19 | ASSMRQNEKLF
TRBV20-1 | SATRPGYGYT
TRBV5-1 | ASTTGETGELF
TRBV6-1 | ASSYPEWGQPQH
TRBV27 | ASRVLFFGEQL
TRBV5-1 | ASSSRGRANEKLF
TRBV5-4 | ASSLDLAGNQETQY
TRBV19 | ASSPGGAYNEQF
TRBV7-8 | ASSLRQGSINEKLF
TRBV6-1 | ASSRAGETYEQY
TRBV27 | AIISQVSEQY
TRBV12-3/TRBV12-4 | ASREGGRIYT
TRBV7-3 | ASSITGFVNEKLF
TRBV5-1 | ASSFRGEDGNTIY
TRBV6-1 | ASSPEGYRAEAF
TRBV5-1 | ASSFEGGGRNTEAF
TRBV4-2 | ASSQHLALNTGELF
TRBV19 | ASSIEGRFNYGYT
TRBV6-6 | ASSYARGGASNQPQH
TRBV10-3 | AIRRPSGSSYNEQF
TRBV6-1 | ASSPVRASSYDQY